Listed below are T cell receptor beta chains from one sample, sequenced in a study of shared clonotypes between healthy human individuals. The data were produced by immunoSEQ multiplex PCR, yet TCRdb's version contains in-frame clones alone and is incomplete. The data contain under 2,500,000 clones, approximately 95% of them singletons. Source material: naive CD4+ T cells sorted from blood. These receptors were obtained from a man between 18 and 29 years old in good health. Both conserved end residues are part of each CDR3. The D gene is left open where the match is weak. Only part of the rows carry a size: once, few, many, or a class if the clone is expanded.

cdr3_aa: CAWSVIPTGGLEKLFF
cdr3_nt: TGTGCCTGGAGTGTGATCCCGACAGGGGGCTTGGAAAAACTGTTTTTT
clone_size: NA
j_call: TRBJ1-4
d_call: TRBD1
v_call: TRBV30

cdr3_aa: CASGPGTGHETQYF
cdr3_nt: TGTGCTAGTGGGCCCGGGACAGGGCATGAGACCCAGTACTTC
clone_size: NA
j_call: TRBJ2-5
d_call: TRBD1
v_call: TRBV12-5

cdr3_aa: CAISESRTGFGVRGYTF
cdr3_nt: TGTGCCATCAGTGAGTCGAGGACAGGGTTTGGAGTGAGGGGCTACACCTTC
clone_size: NA
j_call: TRBJ1-2
d_call: TRBD1
v_call: TRBV10-3

cdr3_aa: CSACRGGPEAFF
cdr3_nt: TGCAGCGCCTGCAGGGGAGGCCCTGAAGCTTTCTTT
clone_size: NA
j_call: TRBJ1-1
d_call: NA
v_call: TRBV29-1

cdr3_aa: CATTLGENTEAFF
cdr3_nt: TGTGCCACAACTCTTGGGGAGAACACTGAAGCTTTCTTT
clone_size: NA
j_call: TRBJ1-1
d_call: NA
v_call: TRBV10-3

cdr3_aa: CASSGGTAEAFF
cdr3_nt: TGTGCCAGTAGTGGGGGTACAGCCGAAGCTTTCTTT
clone_size: NA
j_call: TRBJ1-1
d_call: NA
v_call: TRBV19

cdr3_aa: CASKPTSGGNEQFF
cdr3_nt: TGTGCCAGCAAACCGACTAGCGGTGGAAATGAGCAGTTCTTC
clone_size: once
j_call: TRBJ2-1
d_call: TRBD2
v_call: TRBV2

cdr3_aa: CASSETTLDGGSGNTIYF
cdr3_nt: TGCGCCAGCAGTGAAACCACATTGGACGGGGGCTCTGGAAACACCATATATTTT
clone_size: NA
j_call: TRBJ1-3
d_call: NA
v_call: TRBV10-1

cdr3_aa: CALRHGRYF
cdr3_nt: TGTGCCTTGCGACATGGTCGGTACTTC
clone_size: NA
j_call: TRBJ2-7
d_call: NA
v_call: TRBV30

cdr3_aa: CASSRTVGELFF
cdr3_nt: TGCGCCAGCAGCCGGACTGTCGGGGAGCTGTTTTTT
clone_size: NA
j_call: TRBJ2-2
d_call: NA
v_call: TRBV5-1

cdr3_aa: CASSVSGTAYGYTF
cdr3_nt: TGTGCCAGCAGCGTATCAGGGACAGCATATGGCTACACCTTC
clone_size: NA
j_call: TRBJ1-2
d_call: TRBD1
v_call: TRBV9

cdr3_aa: CASSVVALITDTQYF
cdr3_nt: TGTGCCAGCAGCGTAGTGGCTCTGATCACAGATACGCAGTATTTT
clone_size: NA
j_call: TRBJ2-3
d_call: NA
v_call: TRBV9

cdr3_aa: CASTGPLRSAFF
cdr3_nt: TGCGCCAGTACAGGACCGCTTAGGTCGGCTTTCTTT
clone_size: NA
j_call: TRBJ1-1
d_call: NA
v_call: TRBV23-1

cdr3_aa: CAATGRTNYGYTF
cdr3_nt: TGTGCCGCCACCGGACGGACTAACTATGGCTACACCTTC
clone_size: NA
j_call: TRBJ1-2
d_call: NA
v_call: TRBV2

cdr3_aa: CASSRSSGQETQYF
cdr3_nt: TGTGCCAGCTCGCGGTCTTCAGGACAAGAGACCCAGTACTTC
clone_size: NA
j_call: TRBJ2-5
d_call: NA
v_call: TRBV18

cdr3_aa: CAISATPNGELFF
cdr3_nt: TGTGCCATCAGTGCTACCCCCAACGGGGAGCTGTTTTTT
clone_size: NA
j_call: TRBJ2-2
d_call: NA
v_call: TRBV10-3

cdr3_aa: CASSHTNTGELFF
cdr3_nt: TGCGCCAGCAGCCACACGAACACCGGGGAGCTGTTTTTT
clone_size: NA
j_call: TRBJ2-2
d_call: NA
v_call: TRBV4-3

cdr3_aa: CASSVEAEGGFATNEKLFF
cdr3_nt: TGTGCCAGCAGCGTAGAGGCGGAGGGGGGATTTGCAACTAATGAAAAACTGTTTTTT
clone_size: NA
j_call: TRBJ1-4
d_call: NA
v_call: TRBV9

cdr3_aa: CASSQGPNYGYTF
cdr3_nt: TGTGCCAGCAGCCAGGGCCCTAACTATGGCTACACCTTC
clone_size: NA
j_call: TRBJ1-2
d_call: NA
v_call: TRBV2

cdr3_aa: CASTPLQGATQYF
cdr3_nt: TGTGCCAGCACCCCTTTACAGGGTGCTACGCAGTATTTT
clone_size: NA
j_call: TRBJ2-3
d_call: NA
v_call: TRBV7-2

cdr3_aa: CASSLHVGATDTQYF
cdr3_nt: TGTGCCAGCAGCTTGCACGTGGGAGCAACAGATACGCAGTATTTT
clone_size: NA
j_call: TRBJ2-3
d_call: NA
v_call: TRBV5-4

cdr3_aa: CAISERGPSYEQYF
cdr3_nt: TGTGCCATCAGTGAAAGGGGTCCGTCCTACGAGCAGTACTTC
clone_size: once
j_call: TRBJ2-7
d_call: NA
v_call: TRBV10-3

cdr3_aa: CASQTDGGTEAFF
cdr3_nt: TGCGCCAGCCAAACCGACGGGGGGACTGAAGCTTTCTTT
clone_size: once
j_call: TRBJ1-1
d_call: NA
v_call: TRBV5-1

cdr3_aa: CASSQGSEADTQYF
cdr3_nt: TGCGCCAGCAGCCAAGGTAGCGAGGCAGATACGCAGTATTTT
clone_size: NA
j_call: TRBJ2-3
d_call: NA
v_call: TRBV5-1

cdr3_aa: CATSRREDQPQHF
cdr3_nt: TGTGCCACCAGCAGAAGGGAAGATCAGCCCCAGCATTTT
clone_size: NA
j_call: TRBJ1-5
d_call: NA
v_call: TRBV15

cdr3_aa: CASSLAVSQETQYF
cdr3_nt: TGTGCCAGCAGCTTAGCGGTCAGCCAAGAGACCCAGTACTTC
clone_size: NA
j_call: TRBJ2-5
d_call: NA
v_call: TRBV7-9

cdr3_aa: CSVEAGQGRYEQYF
cdr3_nt: TGCAGCGTTGAAGCGGGACAGGGGCGCTACGAGCAGTACTTC
clone_size: NA
j_call: TRBJ2-7
d_call: TRBD1
v_call: TRBV29-1

cdr3_aa: CASSRAENQPQHF
cdr3_nt: TGTGCCAGCAGTAGGGCAGAGAATCAGCCCCAGCATTTT
clone_size: NA
j_call: TRBJ1-5
d_call: NA
v_call: TRBV6-5

cdr3_aa: CASSPRGSGYNEQFF
cdr3_nt: TGTGCCAGCTCACCGCGGGGCAGCGGCTACAATGAGCAGTTCTTC
clone_size: NA
j_call: TRBJ2-1
d_call: NA
v_call: TRBV18

cdr3_aa: CASRARQGEDTEAFF
cdr3_nt: TGTGCCAGCAGAGCACGACAGGGGGAGGACACTGAAGCTTTCTTT
clone_size: once
j_call: TRBJ1-1
d_call: TRBD1
v_call: TRBV2

cdr3_aa: CAGTPTSGGVGELFF
cdr3_nt: TGTGCCGGGACCCCAACTAGCGGGGGGGTCGGGGAGCTGTTTTTT
clone_size: once
j_call: TRBJ2-2
d_call: TRBD2
v_call: TRBV2

cdr3_aa: CASRRGGYLQDTQYF
cdr3_nt: TGTGCCAGCAGGAGGGGGGGCTACCTGCAGGATACGCAGTATTTT
clone_size: NA
j_call: TRBJ2-3
d_call: NA
v_call: TRBV2

cdr3_aa: CASSQTPGGVEADTQYF
cdr3_nt: TGCGCCAGCAGCCAGACCCCAGGAGGGGTTGAGGCAGATACGCAGTATTTT
clone_size: NA
j_call: TRBJ2-3
d_call: NA
v_call: TRBV5-1

cdr3_aa: CASSGGTGAYNEQFF
cdr3_nt: TGTGCCAGCAGCGGAGGGACAGGGGCCTACAATGAGCAGTTCTTC
clone_size: NA
j_call: TRBJ2-1
d_call: TRBD1
v_call: TRBV9

cdr3_aa: CASKKASLSNQPQHF
cdr3_nt: TGTGCCAGCAAAAAGGCCAGCCTTAGCAATCAGCCCCAGCATTTT
clone_size: NA
j_call: TRBJ1-5
d_call: NA
v_call: TRBV6-5

cdr3_aa: CASSLMGTNQPQHF
cdr3_nt: TGTGCCAGCAGCTTGATGGGGACCAATCAGCCCCAGCATTTT
clone_size: NA
j_call: TRBJ1-5
d_call: NA
v_call: TRBV5-6

cdr3_aa: CAWSVDRGLPYGYTF
cdr3_nt: TGTGCCTGGAGTGTGGACAGGGGGCTCCCCTATGGCTACACCTTC
clone_size: NA
j_call: TRBJ1-2
d_call: TRBD1
v_call: TRBV30

cdr3_aa: CASSSRQENGYTF
cdr3_nt: TGTGCCAGCTCATCAAGACAGGAAAATGGCTACACCTTC
clone_size: NA
j_call: TRBJ1-2
d_call: NA
v_call: TRBV18

cdr3_aa: CASSPRTAPNYGYTF
cdr3_nt: TGCGCCAGCAGCCCACGGACAGCCCCTAACTATGGCTACACCTTC
clone_size: NA
j_call: TRBJ1-2
d_call: NA
v_call: TRBV5-1

cdr3_aa: CASSQIGTIGAEAFF
cdr3_nt: TGTGCCAGCAGTCAGATTGGGACCATTGGCGCTGAAGCTTTCTTT
clone_size: NA
j_call: TRBJ1-1
d_call: NA
v_call: TRBV9

cdr3_aa: CASSEEDNEQFF
cdr3_nt: TGTGCCAGCAGTGAAGAGGACAATGAGCAGTTCTTC
clone_size: NA
j_call: TRBJ2-1
d_call: NA
v_call: TRBV2

cdr3_aa: CASSGAGTASSYNSPLHF
cdr3_nt: TGTGCCAGCAGTGGAGCCGGGACGGCGAGCTCCTATAATTCACCCCTCCACTTT
clone_size: NA
j_call: TRBJ1-6
d_call: NA
v_call: TRBV6-1

cdr3_aa: CASSSGGIAKNIQYF
cdr3_nt: TGCGCCAGCAGCAGTGGAGGGATAGCCAAAAACATTCAGTACTTC
clone_size: NA
j_call: TRBJ2-4
d_call: NA
v_call: TRBV5-1

cdr3_aa: CASSTGQAAGANVLTF
cdr3_nt: TGTGCCAGCAGCACAGGACAGGCTGCTGGGGCCAACGTCCTGACTTTC
clone_size: NA
j_call: TRBJ2-6
d_call: TRBD1
v_call: TRBV11-2

cdr3_aa: CASSLGLGGNYNEQFF
cdr3_nt: TGTGCCAGCAGCTTAGGCCTTGGCGGGAACTACAATGAGCAGTTCTTC
clone_size: NA
j_call: TRBJ2-1
d_call: NA
v_call: TRBV11-2

cdr3_aa: CASRGQGKDTQYF
cdr3_nt: TGTGCCAGCAGGGGACAGGGCAAAGATACGCAGTATTTT
clone_size: NA
j_call: TRBJ2-3
d_call: TRBD1
v_call: TRBV6-5

cdr3_aa: CASIRREGQETQYF
cdr3_nt: TGTGCCAGCATCAGAAGAGAAGGCCAAGAGACCCAGTACTTC
clone_size: NA
j_call: TRBJ2-5
d_call: NA
v_call: TRBV6-6